One and the same sample provided the 10 T cell receptor beta chains below, sequenced in a study of human T cells and chemical hapten exposure. The time point here: patch test 2, 6 weeks after DPC sensitization. Treatment: therapeutic diphenylcyclopropenone sensitization with weekly scalp DPC. TCRdb reanalysed the RACE reads using MiXCR and keeps one entry per CDR3 protein. The repertoire holds 330,000 or so distinct CDR3 sequences, with nearly 6.5% as singletons. Sequenced here: whole blood, sampled in connection with sensitization to the hapten diphenylcyclopropenone (DPC). The source is a woman aged 18-29 years with alopecia areata. Some clones in this sample may be carry-over from other donors' samples.

In this sample, this clonotype turned up a few times. The chain employs TRBV28 and TRBJ2-6, with 7 bases identical to TRBD1. V dropped 6 bases and J dropped 0; count of bases not matched to a gene: 8. Germline values: CDR1 MDHEN, CDR2 SYDVKM. The CDR3 spans 17 residues. The CDR3 loop is CASRRQGSNSGANVLTF. The CDR3 region has the DNA TGTGCCAGCAGACGACAGGGTTCGAACTCTGGGGCCAACGTCCTGACTTTC.

This clonotype was seen only a few times. The V call is TRBV20-1, the J call TRBJ2-7, with D tentatively TRBD2 (5 bases). The germline CDR1 and CDR2 sequences are DFQATT and SNEGSKA (reference sequence). The CDR3 is made up of 14 amino acids. The V gene lost 1 base and the J gene lost 5 bases, with 15 bases spanning the gap. CDR3 protein: CSARARPVRDEQYF. Written as DNA, the CDR3 is TGCAGTGCTAGAGCCAGGCCCGTGAGGGACGAGCAGTACTTC.

This clonotype showed up many times. This chain uses TRBV20-1 with TRBJ1-1; D unclear. The V and J ends lost 5 bases and 2 bases respectively, with 15 bases between them. CDR3 length: 14 residues. The germline CDR1 and CDR2 sequences are DFQATT and SNEGSKA (reference sequence). CDR3 in amino acids: CSAARPEGNTEAFF. The CDR3 bases are TGCAGTGCTGCCCGGCCTGAGGGAAACACTGAAGCTTTCTTT.

This clonotype was picked up a small number of times. The V call is TRBV3-1, the J call TRBJ2-1; D not resolved. The V gene lost 1 base and the J gene lost 5 bases, with 9 bases spanning the gap. Germline V gives CDR1 LGHDT, CDR2 YNNKEL (reference sequence). The CDR3 covers 14 residues. In DNA, the CDR3 is TGTGCCAGCAGCCAAGGGGATCTGAACAATGAGCAGTTCTTC. Protein: CASSQGDLNNEQFF.

The J gene is TRBJ1-3, the V gene TRBV3-1; tentatively, D is TRBD1 (6 bases). V dropped 0 bases and J dropped 0 bases, with 12 bases sitting between them. This CDR3 has 17 residues. Germline V gene lookup returns CDR1 LGHDT and CDR2 YNNKEL (reference sequence). This chain's CDR3 is CASSQEGHHDSGNTIYF. The DNA of the CDR3 is TGTGCCAGCAGCCAAGAGGGACACCATGACTCTGGAAACACCATATATTTT.

The chain carries TRBV5-5 and TRBJ1-1; D ambiguous. V lost 0 bases and J lost 3, with 6 bases in between. CDR1 SGHKS and CDR2 YYEKEE come from the germline V gene (reference sequence). This CDR3 has 13 residues. This chain's CDR3 is CASSLDSHTEAFF. In DNA form, the CDR3 reads TGTGCCAGCAGCTTGGATTCCCACACTGAAGCTTTCTTT. Supplemented by reference TRBV5-5 and TRBJ1-1, the full variable domain reads DAGVTQSPTHLIKTRGQQVTLRCSPISGHKSVSWYQQVLGQGPQFIFQYYEKEERGRGNFPDRFSARQFPNYSSELNVNALLLGDSALYLCASSLDSHTEAFFGQGTRLTVV.

The chain carries TRBV4-2 and TRBJ2-7, with 8 bases that match TRBD1. The CDR3 covers 16 residues. Germline CDR1 LGHNA, CDR2 YNFKEQ. V lost 1 base, J lost 4 bases, and 9 bases stayed unmatched. The CDR3 reads CASSQGRQGSSYEQYF. In DNA, the CDR3 is TGTGCCAGCAGCCAAGGGAGACAGGGGAGCTCTTACGAGCAGTACTTC.

This clonotype occurred a few times. V is TRBV2 and J is TRBJ1-6; D is unresolved. CDR1 and CDR2 (germline): SNHLY, FYNNEI. Trimming took 3 bases from V and 14 from J, leaving 17 bases between them. The CDR3 is 14 amino acids. DNA for the CDR3: TGTGCCAGCAGTGATATTGACGGGCCGGCGGCCCTCCACTTT. Amino acids: CASSDIDGPAALHF.

In this sample, this clonotype turned up many times. The CDR3 DNA is TGTGCCAGCAGCCAATCGACCGCCACAGATACGCAGTATTTT. Its protein product is CASSQSTATDTQYF. V gene TRBV3-1 combines with J gene TRBJ2-3; D is uncertain. Germline V gives CDR1 LGHDT, CDR2 YNNKEL (reference sequence). The CDR3 is 14 amino acids. The V end lost 2 bases, the J end lost 2 bases, and 8 bases lay between the germline ends.

This clonotype has more than one count but fewer than ten. The rearrangement uses TRBV6-5 and TRBJ2-7; D remains unclear. The V gene's germline CDR1 is MNHEY and CDR2 SVGAGI. The CDR3 loop spans 13 amino acids. The V end was cut by 4 bases, the J end by 6 bases, with 13 bases between. The chain's CDR3 is CASSLRHGAEQYF. The CDR3 DNA reads TGTGCCAGCAGTTTACGACACGGCGCCGAGCAGTACTTC.